Detailed here is one T cell receptor beta chain. Its antigen is not known. Some clones are missing from TCRdb's copy, which holds only in-frame ones; the method was immunoSEQ multiplex PCR. The sample contains roughly 80,000 clones, approximately 91% of which appear only once. Autoimmune disease history or systemic immunosuppression was exclusionary. This entry comes from a study of OX40 agonist ivuxolimab in advanced cancers. Regarding the study as a whole: Clonal expansion was among the lowest in partial responders at 0.1-3.0 mg/kg, especially CD8+.

This CDR3 contains 17 residues. CDR1 is LGHNA, CDR2 YNFKEQ, per germline. The trim removed 4 bases at V and 1 base at J, leaving 9 bases unmatched. The rearrangement joins TRBV4-2 to TRBJ1-5; 8 bases match TRBD1. The TCR sequence derives from an adult with an advanced solid tumor such as melanoma, head and neck, liver or kidney cancer. The specimen was CD4+ or CD8+ T cells sorted from blood, collected in a trial of the OX40 agonist ivuxolimab. The CDR3 sequence is CASSLIGQGGSNQPQHF. CDR3 bases: TGTGCCAGCAGCCTTATCGGACAGGGCGGGAGCAATCAGCCCCAGCATTTT.